Sequencing of this T cell receptor (beta chain) was carried out in a study of T cell responses to AZD1222 COVID-19 vaccine. This CDR3 contains 15 residues. The germline V and J ends were trimmed by 7 bases and 5 bases, with 18 bases remaining between them. CDR1 is MDHEN and CDR2 is SYDVKM in the germline V gene. In its sample, this clone was seen once. Profiling relied on immunoSEQ multiplex PCR, and the TCRdb table lists in-frame clones only, not all of them. The table lists some 100,000 clones, roughly 90% of them singletons. The clonotype comes from an adult in good health. This rearrangement joins TRBV28 to TRBJ2-1; possible D gene TRBD2, 7 bases. The source was peripheral blood, collected on day 0 of AZD1222 vaccination. The CDR3 nucleotides are TGTGCCAGCACCAGAACGGCGGGGGCAAACAATGAGCAGTTCTTC. Encoded protein: CASTRTAGANNEQFF.